This note documents a single T cell receptor beta chain sequence. Primed by a sample-barcoded 5' primer and a J-beta primer mix, a second PCR proceeded for roughly 6 to 12 cycles. TCRdb fed the 5' RACE reads into MiXCR, producing one record per CDR3 protein. Of 1.5 million to 2 million distinct CDR3 sequences listed, less than 50% were seen once; the top ten hold about 2.1%. This sample was included in a study of blood T cells in healthy people across ages. With 5 bases clipped from V and 1 base from J, the junction kept 16 bases outside the gene matches. Germline CDR1 and CDR2: SGHTA and FQGNSA. CDR3 length: 20 amino acids.

J is TRBJ1-6 and V is TRBV7-2; 8 bases fit TRBD1. Material for sequencing was blood. The source is a woman between 40 and 50 years old in good health. The CDR3 sequence is CASSRSDRVSYESYNSPLHF. Here the CDR3 DNA reads TGTGCCAGCAGCCGATCGGACAGGGTTTCGTACGAATCCTATAATTCACCCCTCCACTTT.